This T cell receptor (beta chain) was observed in a study of CD8+CD57+ T cells in acquired aplastic anemia. General study results and limits: In common between the patients and the controls were some 29 CD8+ CDR3 sequences.

Selection for sequencing was limited to patients who had shown CD8+CD57+ cell expansion by flow cytometry. Genomic DNA constituted the template upon which TCR beta VDJ and CDR3 profiling was performed. TCRdb redid the calling of the reads with MiXCR, one entry per CDR3 protein. The sample has about 290,000 distinct CDR3 sequences; roughly 53% are singletons. A note on this clonotype: No antigen is known for it.

This CDR3 region has 13 residues. In germline, CDR1 is SGHTS, CDR2 YDEGEE. V lost 2 bases and J lost 7, with 7 bases in between. This chain joins TRBV5-8 and TRBJ1-6; D ambiguous. The sample consisted of sorted CD4+, CD8+, or CD8+CD57+ T cells (not recorded which) from PBMCs. The source is a human donor with aplastic anemia. CDR3 amino acids: CASSLTENSPLHF. CDR3 coding DNA: TGTGCCAGCAGCTTAACCGAGAATTCACCCCTCCACTTT. Based on the CDR3 plus reference TRBV5-8 and TRBJ1-6, the full variable domain is EAGVTQSPTHLIKTRGQQATLRCSPISGHTSVYWYQQALGLGLQFLLWYDEGEERNRGNFPPRFSGRQFPNYSSELNVNALELEDSALYLCASSLTENSPLHFGNGTRLTVT.